This T cell receptor beta chain originates from a study of identical twins. TCRdb reprocessed the 5' RACE reads with MiXCR, giving one entry per CDR3 protein. Among a few hundred thousand distinct CDR3 sequences listed, nearly 15% were seen once. Findings of the study overall: For monozygotic twins, models underestimated out-of-frame TCR alpha sharing. Insertion counts were lower in abundant cord blood beta clonotypes, a trend that memory repertoires did not show.

As for this clonotype: The antigen remains undetermined.

Only healthy Caucasians were included as donors. This CDR3 is built from 11 residues. CDR1 SGHNT and CDR2 YENEEA come from the germline V gene. Deletions cut 8 bases from V and 7 bases from J, with 9 bases between. The sample also formed part of further work on yellow fever vaccine responses in identical twins.

This clonotype was obtained from a woman between 18 and 30 years old in good health. Input material: CD4+ T cells sorted from blood. This chain joins TRBV11-3 and TRBJ2-1; D is unresolved. The CDR3 DNA is TGTGCCAGCGGAGAAAGTAATGAGCAGTTCTTC. Its protein is CASGESNEQFF.